These 21 T cell receptor beta chains were all obtained from the same sample, sequenced in a study of T cell responses to AZD1222 COVID-19 vaccine. Produced via immunoSEQ multiplex PCR; TCRdb's table is partial and in-frame only. The sample shows approximately 92,000 clones, 91% of them seen only once. The input for sequencing was peripheral blood, taken on day 0 of AZD1222 vaccination. The receptor set was obtained from an adult in good health.

This clone was observed a few times. The chain employs TRBV18 and TRBJ2-7; no clear D. The CDR3 is 14 amino acids. The germline V gene encodes CDR1 KGHSH and CDR2 LQKENI. With 3 bases removed from V and 2 bases from J, the gap between germline ends came to 11 bases. For the CDR3, the DNA is TGTGCCAGCTCACCCCAGAGGCAGCCCTACGAGCAGTACTTC. Translating it yields CASSPQRQPYEQYF.

The chain couples TRBV5-1 to TRBJ2-6, with D tentatively TRBD2 (6 bases). Between the trimmed V and J ends, which lost 6 bases and 1 base, there was a span of 17 bases. There are 17 residues in the CDR3. Germline V gene lookup returns CDR1 SGHRS and CDR2 YFSETQ. The CDR3 protein is CASTESGGGSGANVLTF. The CDR3 region has the DNA TGCGCCAGCACGGAGAGTGGGGGAGGTTCTGGGGCCAACGTCCTGACTTTC.

This chain joins TRBV5-8 and TRBJ2-1; TRBD2 aligns across 10 bases. Trimming cost V 7 bases and J 5 bases; bases outside gene matches: 15. CDR3 length equals 17 residues. Germline values: CDR1 SGHTS, CDR2 YDEGEE. Here the CDR3 DNA reads TGTGCCAGCTATGGGATTGACGTAGCGGGAGGCGACAATGAGCAGTTCTTC. As protein: CASYGIDVAGGDNEQFF.

This chain connects TRBV28 to TRBJ2-7; tentative D call: TRBD1 (6 bases). Germline V CDR1 and CDR2: MDHEN, SYDVKM. The V end lost 7 bases, the J end lost 4 bases, and 8 bases lay between the germline ends. The CDR3 runs to 11 residues. The CDR3 region is CASTGEYEQYF. DNA of the CDR3: TGTGCCAGCACAGGGGAATACGAGCAGTACTTC.

The chain has TRBV5-5 and TRBJ1-4, with a tentative D call TRBD1 (5 bases). Trimming left V 6 bases short and J 6 bases short, with 15 bases between. The CDR3 has 14 residues. Germline V CDR1 and CDR2: SGHKS, YYEKEE (reference sequence). For the CDR3, the DNA is TGTGCCAGCAACTCGGGGCTAGGGGATGAAAAACTGTTTTTT. This sequence encodes CASNSGLGDEKLFF.

The chain recombines TRBV7-2 with TRBJ1-3, with TRBD1 as a possible D gene (5 bases). V gave up 2 bases and J gave up 4 bases, with 18 bases separating them. CDR3 length equals 17 residues. Germline V gives CDR1 SGHTA, CDR2 FQGNSA. CDR3 nucleotides: TGTGCCAGCAGCTTAATAGCGGGGGGTCGTTCGGGAAACACCATATATTTT. Encoded protein: CASSLIAGGRSGNTIYF.

This clone was seen only a few times. The chain recombines TRBV5-1 with TRBJ2-3, with 11 positions matching TRBD2. Germline loops: CDR1 SGHRS, CDR2 YFSETQ. CDR3 length: 16 amino acids. The trim removed 0 bases at V and 8 bases at J, leaving 8 bases unmatched. The CDR3 region is CASSLGTSGGQGTQYF. The CDR3 bases are TGCGCCAGCAGCTTGGGAACTAGCGGGGGTCAAGGTACGCAGTATTTT. Drawing the rest from reference TRBV5-1 and TRBJ2-3, the complete variable domain is KAGVTQTPRYLIKTRGQQVTLSCSPISGHRSVSWYQQTPGQGLQFLFEYFSETQRNKGNFPGRFSGRQFSNSRSEMNVSTLELGDSALYLCASSLGTSGGQGTQYFGPGTRLTVL.

The genes are TRBV4-1 and TRBJ2-3; D uncertain. This CDR3 contains 12 residues. V lost 6 bases, J lost 4 bases, and 8 bases lay in between. Per germline, CDR1 MGHRA and CDR2 YSYEKL. The CDR3, as DNA: TGCGCCAGCAGGAAAAACCCAGATACGCAGTATTTT. Its translation is CASRKNPDTQYF.

The V and J genes are TRBV28 and TRBJ1-2, with a weak D call TRBD1 (5 bases). Trimming took 6 bases from V and 2 from J, leaving 16 bases between them. Looked up from germline, CDR1 is MDHEN and CDR2 is SYDVKM. This CDR3 spans 15 amino acids. The chain's CDR3 is CASSTLSAGNYGYTF. The CDR3, as DNA: TGTGCCAGCAGCACTTTATCGGCAGGGAACTATGGCTACACCTTC.

V is TRBV6-5 and J is TRBJ1-2, with a possible D match to TRBD1 (5 bases). Trimming shortened V by 7 bases and J by 6 bases, and 18 bases separated the two germline ends. CDR3 size: 14 residues. From germline, CDR1 is MNHEY and CDR2 SVGAGI. This CDR3 is CASTQWGDQNGYTF. CDR3 sequence (DNA): TGTGCCAGCACCCAATGGGGGGATCAGAATGGCTACACCTTC.

The chain joins TRBV4-3 to TRBJ1-4; the D gene is possibly TRBD1 (6 bases). Trimming stripped 3 bases from V and 5 bases from J, with 16 bases between. The CDR3 contains 16 residues. Germline CDR1 and CDR2: LGHNA and YSLEER. The CDR3 is CASSHATGTGNEKLFF. In nucleotides, the CDR3 is TGCGCCAGCAGCCACGCCACAGGGACGGGGAATGAAAAACTGTTTTTT.

This rearrangement joins TRBV7-3 to TRBJ1-1; D call uncertain. Germline V lookup: CDR1 SGHTA, CDR2 FQGTGA. The V end lost 5 bases, the J end lost 6 bases, and 10 bases lay between the germline ends. The CDR3 sequence is 12 residues long. CDR3 nucleotides: TGTGCCAGCAGCCCCCATCGATCTGAAGCTTTCTTT. Translating it yields CASSPHRSEAFF.

This clone was observed a single time. The chain joins TRBV2 to TRBJ1-1; D uncertain. Trimming took 1 base from V and 2 from J, leaving 11 bases between them. The V gene's germline CDR1 is SNHLY and CDR2 FYNNEI. The CDR3 is 15 amino acids. The CDR3 nucleotides are TGTGCCAGCAGTGAAGGAACATCGAGAAACACTGAAGCTTTCTTT. It translates to CASSEGTSRNTEAFF.

The rearrangement uses TRBV6-4 and TRBJ1-1; D gene ambiguous. CDR3 length: 22 residues. Germline assignment: CDR1 MRHNA and CDR2 SNTAGT. V was trimmed by 0 bases and J by 0 bases, leaving 29 bases between them. This chain's CDR3 is CASSDSTHPVRENAGMNTEAFF. The CDR3 DNA reads TGTGCCAGCAGTGACTCGACGCACCCAGTTCGGGAGAATGCGGGCATGAACACTGAAGCTTTCTTT.

The CDR3 protein is CASRTPGYNEQFF. The CDR3 nucleotides read TGTGCCAGCAGGACACCGGGATACAATGAGCAGTTCTTC. The chain is built from TRBV28 and TRBJ2-1, with D possibly matching TRBD2 (5 bases). Germline V gene lookup returns CDR1 MDHEN and CDR2 SYDVKM. The CDR3 extends over 13 amino acids. V was clipped by 6 bases and J by 4 bases, with 10 bases between them.

This clone was picked up one time. This chain uses TRBV28 with TRBJ2-5, with D tentatively TRBD1 (6 bases). The V end was cut by 1 base, the J end by 3 bases, with 12 bases between. The CDR3 runs to 15 residues. In germline, CDR1 is MDHEN, CDR2 SYDVKM. CDR3 loop: CASSLYVAGEETQYF. The CDR3 nucleotides read TGTGCCAGCAGTTTATATGTGGCAGGGGAAGAGACCCAGTACTTC.

The rearrangement joins TRBV11-3 to TRBJ2-6; D gene unclear. The CDR3 length is 14 residues. The ends were cut back, 4 bases at V and 4 bases at J, with 8 bases in the middle. Germline-derived CDR1 and CDR2 are SGHNT and YENEEA. The CDR3 DNA is TGTGCCAGCAGCTCCTCGGAGGGGGCCAACGTCCTGACTTTC. This sequence encodes CASSSSEGANVLTF.

This clone appeared once. The V call is TRBV10-3, the J call TRBJ1-5, with D maybe TRBD1 (5 bases). The V gene lost 1 base and the J gene lost 1 base, with 11 bases spanning the gap. CDR1 and CDR2 from the germline V gene are ENHRY and SYGVKD. CDR3 size: 16 residues. CDR3 region: CAISEFGTESNQPQHF. CDR3 nucleotide sequence: TGTGCCATCAGTGAGTTCGGGACGGAGAGCAATCAGCCCCAGCATTTT.

V usage is TRBV5-6 and J usage is TRBJ2-3; 8 bases map to TRBD2. With V trimmed by 0 bases and J by 1 base, 4 bases remained unmatched. The germline V gene encodes CDR1 SGHDT and CDR2 YYEEEE. The CDR3 sequence is 16 residues long. In DNA form, the CDR3 reads TGTGCCAGCAGCTTGGTCGGAGCGGGGGGCACAGATACGCAGTATTTT. Its protein is CASSLVGAGGTDTQYF.

The V and J genes are TRBV14 and TRBJ1-1; 8 nucleotides match TRBD1. The CDR3 has 13 residues. The germline gives CDR1 SGHDN, CDR2 FVKESK. Germline trimming cut 4 bases from V and 5 bases from J; bases unmatched to any gene: 3. The DNA of the CDR3 is TGTGCCAGCAGCCGGACAGGGAGGACTGAAGCTTTCTTT. This encodes CASSRTGRTEAFF.

This chain links TRBV27 with TRBJ2-7, with 9 bases matching TRBD1. Germline-derived CDR1 and CDR2 are MNHEY and SMNVEV (reference sequence). The CDR3 is made up of 15 amino acids. Unmatched junction bases numbered 10, after V lost 5 bases and J lost 5 bases. The CDR3 sequence: CASSPRTGVRNEQYF. The CDR3 bases are TGTGCCAGCAGTCCCCGGACAGGGGTAAGGAACGAGCAGTACTTC.